One sample yielded the 18 T cell receptor beta chains listed below, sequenced in a study of cytomegalovirus exposure and HLA in healthy donors (dated by TCRdb to about 2017). Library generation was performed with the immunoSEQ multiplex PCR assay. The multiplex PCR relied on a mix of 60 forward primers for TCR Vbeta segments and 13 reverse primers for TCR Jbeta segments. TCRdb took over this immuneACCESS table, retaining in-frame rearrangements with V and J assigned. Such tables are incomplete; in checked studies, under half of the missing clones stem from an unresolved V gene, and the remainder is unexplained. The sample yields roughly 93,000 clones; roughly 72% were counted once. Together, the top ten hold 0.45% to 0.6% of the sample. The source material was PBMCs. The receptors stem from a man aged 25 to 40 in good health and CMV-seronegative.

In its sample, this clone was seen a few times. V gene TRBV5-1 combines with J gene TRBJ1-4, with no clear D. The CDR3 totals 14 residues. The V gene lost 1 base and the J gene lost 10 bases, with 14 bases spanning the gap. CDR1 is SGHRS, CDR2 YFSETQ, per germline. The CDR3 spells CASSLQTAGAKLFF. Written as DNA, the CDR3 is TGCGCCAGCAGCTTGCAAACGGCAGGTGCAAAACTGTTTTTT.

The chain is built from TRBV18 and TRBJ1-5; D is ambiguous. Trimming shortened V by 2 bases and J by 0 bases, and 8 bases separated the two germline ends. The V gene's germline CDR1 is KGHSH and CDR2 LQKENI. This CDR3 contains 15 residues. The CDR3 DNA reads TGTGCCAGCTCACCAGACATAGATAGCAATCAGCCCCAGCATTTT. This gives the protein CASSPDIDSNQPQHF. Using reference TRBV18 and TRBJ1-5 for the parts outside the CDR3, the full variable domain is NAGVMQNPRHLVRRRGQEARLRCSPMKGHSHVYWYRQLPEEGLKFMVYLQKENIIDESGMPKERFSAEFPKEGPSILRIQQVVRGDSAAYFCASSPDIDSNQPQHFGDGTRLSIL.

J is TRBJ2-2 and V is TRBV9; 9 bases match TRBD2. Germline trimming cut 0 bases from V and 3 bases from J; bases unmatched to any gene: 3. This CDR3 spans 16 amino acids. Germline V gene sequence: CDR1 SGDLS, CDR2 YYNGEE. The CDR3 coding sequence is TGTGCCAGCAGCGTAGAGTCTAGCGGGGACACCGGGGAGCTGTTTTTT. It encodes CASSVESSGDTGELFF.

The rearrangement joins TRBV27 to TRBJ2-4; D might be TRBD1 (5 bases). Per germline, CDR1 MNHEY and CDR2 SMNVEV (reference sequence). Deletions cut 5 bases from V and 0 bases from J, with 20 bases between. The CDR3 sequence is 18 residues long. The CDR3 nucleotides are TGTGCCAGCAGTCCCTCGACAGTTATCCTTTTAGCCAAAAACATTCAGTACTTC. Its protein product is CASSPSTVILLAKNIQYF.

The rearrangement links TRBV7-6 to TRBJ1-5, with TRBD1 matching over 7 bases. Germline values: CDR1 SGHVS, CDR2 FNYEAQ. CDR3 size: 16 residues. V gave up 5 bases and J gave up 6 bases; unmatched junction bases: 13. The CDR3 nucleotides read TGTGCCAGCAGCCCGTCGACAGGGCTAAGGTTTCAGCCCCAGCATTTT. Protein: CASSPSTGLRFQPQHF.

This clone has only one observation. The V call is TRBV15, the J call TRBJ1-5, with 8 bases lining up with TRBD1. V was pared by 2 bases and J by 5 bases, with 8 bases of the junction left unmatched. This CDR3 region has 16 residues. Germline V gene data show CDR1 as LNHNV and CDR2 as YYDKDF (reference sequence). The CDR3 reads CATSRLGQGMDQPQHF. The CDR3 region has the DNA TGTGCCACCAGCAGATTAGGACAGGGAATGGATCAGCCCCAGCATTTT.

The rearrangement joins TRBV6-5 to TRBJ1-5, with D unclear. The ends were cut back, 6 bases at V and 0 bases at J, with 6 bases in the middle. There are 13 residues in the CDR3. Germline V gives CDR1 MNHEY, CDR2 SVGAGI. The CDR3 DNA is TGTGCCAGCAGACTACATAGCAATCAGCCCCAGCATTTT. It translates to CASRLHSNQPQHF.

The rearrangement uses TRBV14 and TRBJ1-1; TRBD1 matches at 8 bases. V was clipped by 10 bases and J by 5 bases; unmatched bases: 9. This CDR3 has 13 residues. The germline CDR1 and CDR2 sequences are SGHDN and FVKESK. The CDR3 here is CATSTGVVTEAFF. In DNA form, the CDR3 reads TGTGCCACCTCGACAGGGGTAGTAACTGAAGCTTTCTTT.

The J gene is TRBJ2-5, the V gene TRBV5-1; maybe TRBD1 (5 bases). V lost 2 bases and J lost 0, with 20 bases in between. CDR1 and CDR2 (germline): SGHRS, YFSETQ. CDR3 size: 18 residues. CDR3 residues: CASSFLGFDRNYQETQYF. CDR3 nucleotide sequence: TGCGCCAGCAGCTTCTTAGGTTTTGACAGAAATTACCAAGAGACCCAGTACTTC.

The chain links TRBV6-6 to TRBJ2-5; D remains unclear. The CDR3 sequence is 13 residues long. Germline values: CDR1 MNHNY, CDR2 SVGAGI (reference sequence). The V end was cut by 5 bases, the J end by 2 bases, with 9 bases between. CDR3 amino acids: CASSNFSQETQYF. The CDR3 nucleotides are TGTGCCAGCAGTAACTTTTCTCAAGAGACCCAGTACTTC.

The J gene is TRBJ2-7, the V gene TRBV6-5; tentatively, D is TRBD2 (6 bases). Trimming removed 1 base at V and 8 bases at J, with 12 bases between. The germline gives CDR1 MNHEY, CDR2 SVGAGI. The length of the CDR3 is 13 residues. The CDR3 here is CASSYYVAGQQYF. The CDR3 DNA reads TGTGCCAGCAGTTACTACGTGGCGGGGCAGCAGTACTTC.

The DNA for the CDR3 is TGTGCCACGAGGGACAGGGCTAATGAAAAACTGTTTTTT. Protein: CATRDRANEKLFF. This chain joins TRBV6-6 and TRBJ1-4, with 9 bases matching TRBD1. This CDR3 spans 13 amino acids. CDR1 and CDR2 (germline): MNHNY, SVGAGI (reference sequence). V was pared by 10 bases and J by 3 bases, with 3 bases of the junction left unmatched.

V usage is TRBV5-1 and J usage is TRBJ1-2; perhaps TRBD1 as D (6 bases). CDR1 is SGHRS and CDR2 is YFSETQ in the germline V gene. Trimming removed 6 bases at V and 3 bases at J, with 15 bases between. The CDR3 is made up of 14 amino acids. CDR3 sequence reads: CASTSDSNHYGYTF. In nucleotides, the CDR3 is TGCGCCAGCACCTCGGACAGCAATCACTATGGCTACACCTTC.

This sequence joins TRBV4-1 and TRBJ2-7; a possible D gene is TRBD1 (7 bases). Germline V gene lookup returns CDR1 MGHRA and CDR2 YSYEKL. The CDR3 has 14 amino acids. The V gene lost 2 bases and the J gene lost 3 bases, with 11 bases spanning the gap. The CDR3 spells CASSQTQGGYEQYF. The CDR3 DNA reads as TGCGCCAGCAGCCAAACCCAGGGGGGCTACGAGCAGTACTTC.

The V gene is TRBV10-3, the J gene TRBJ1-1; TRBD1 matches 7 bases. Germline CDR1 is ENHRY and CDR2 is SYGVKD. V trimming: 0 bases; J trimming: 3 bases; junction bases outside the gene matches: 1. The CDR3 extends over 14 amino acids. DNA for the CDR3: TGTGCCATCAGTGAGTCGACAGGGTACACTGAAGCTTTCTTT. Amino acids: CAISESTGYTEAFF.

This clone was counted between two and nine times. V usage is TRBV5-6 and J usage is TRBJ1-1; D gene uncertain. The germline V gene encodes CDR1 SGHDT and CDR2 YYEEEE. CDR3 length: 15 residues. The V gene lost 0 bases and the J gene lost 1 base, with 10 bases spanning the gap. The CDR3 is CASSLALYTNTEAFF. The DNA for the CDR3 is TGTGCCAGCAGCTTGGCCTTATACACGAACACTGAAGCTTTCTTT.

This clone was counted only a few times. V is TRBV2 and J is TRBJ1-2; D ambiguous. The CDR3 totals 12 residues. Germline values: CDR1 SNHLY, CDR2 FYNNEI. Between the trimmed V and J ends, which lost 2 bases and 6 bases, there was a span of 7 bases. CDR3: CASSERRDGYTF. The CDR3 DNA follows: TGTGCCAGCAGTGAAAGGCGGGATGGCTACACCTTC.

V usage is TRBV29-1 and J usage is TRBJ1-1; weak D call: TRBD1 (6 bases). Germline loops: CDR1 SQVTM, CDR2 ANQGSEA. This CDR3 region has 13 residues. V dropped 7 bases and J dropped 1 base, with 13 bases sitting between them. The CDR3 loop is CSAGGTKNTEAFF. DNA of the CDR3: TGCAGCGCCGGTGGGACAAAGAACACTGAAGCTTTCTTT. Looking up the rest from reference TRBV29-1 and TRBJ1-1 gives the full variable domain: SAVISQKPSRDICQRGTSLTIQCQVDSQVTMMFWYRQQPGQSLTLIATANQGSEATYESGFVIDKFPISRPNLTFSTLTVSNMSPEDSSIYLCSAGGTKNTEAFFGQGTRLTVV.